This T cell receptor (beta chain) was sequenced in a study of human T cells and chemical hapten exposure. TCRdb analysed the RACE reads with MiXCR anew, one entry per CDR3 protein. The sample holds tens of thousands of distinct CDR3 sequences, around 9% seen once. Stated time point: patch test 2, 6 weeks after DPC sensitization. The sample's treatment: therapeutic diphenylcyclopropenone sensitization with weekly scalp DPC. There are many counts of this clonotype. Deletions cut 0 bases from V and 7 bases from J, with 7 bases between. CDR1 is MNHEY and CDR2 is SVGEGT in the germline V gene. The CDR3 has 14 amino acids.

The sample here was whole blood, taken in connection with sensitization to the hapten diphenylcyclopropenone (DPC). This TCR derives from a woman in her thirties or forties with alopecia areata. Some clones in this sample may be carry-over from other donors' samples. The rearrangement links TRBV6-2 or TRBV6-3 to TRBJ1-6; D is unresolved. In DNA, the CDR3 is TGTGCCAGCAGTTACTCAGGCGAGAATTCACCCCTCCACTTT. This gives the protein CASSYSGENSPLHF.